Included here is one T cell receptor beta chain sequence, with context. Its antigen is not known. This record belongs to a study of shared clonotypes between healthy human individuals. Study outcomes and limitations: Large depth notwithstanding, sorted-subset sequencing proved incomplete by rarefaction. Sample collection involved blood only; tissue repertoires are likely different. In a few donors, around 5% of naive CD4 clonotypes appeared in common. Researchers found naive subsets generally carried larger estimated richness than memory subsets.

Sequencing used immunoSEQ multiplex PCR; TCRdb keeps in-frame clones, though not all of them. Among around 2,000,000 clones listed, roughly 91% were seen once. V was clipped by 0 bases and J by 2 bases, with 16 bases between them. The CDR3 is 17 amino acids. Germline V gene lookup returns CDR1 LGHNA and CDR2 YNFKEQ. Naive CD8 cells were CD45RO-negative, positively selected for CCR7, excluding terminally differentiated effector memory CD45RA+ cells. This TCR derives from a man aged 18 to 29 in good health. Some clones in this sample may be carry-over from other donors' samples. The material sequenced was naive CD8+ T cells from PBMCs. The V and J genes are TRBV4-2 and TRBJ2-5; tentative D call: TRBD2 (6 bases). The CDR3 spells CASSQDVSGVGQETQYF. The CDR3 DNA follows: TGTGCCAGCAGCCAAGATGTATCGGGAGTGGGTCAAGAGACCCAGTACTTC.